This entry is about one T cell receptor beta chain. Method: immunoSEQ multiplex PCR; TCRdb's copy keeps in-frame clones and lacks some. Of around 30,000 clones listed, 89% are singletons. Germline CDR1 SQVTM, CDR2 ANQGSEA. Trimming cost V 3 bases and J 7 bases; bases outside gene matches: 11. This CDR3 region has 14 residues. This entry comes from a study of lymphopenia after photon versus proton radiotherapy. This chain uses TRBV29-1 with TRBJ1-1, with TRBD1 matching over 7 bases. Specimen: peripheral blood, collected from a patient treated with proton-based radiotherapy. The TCR was taken from a woman in her 70s with pancreatic cancer. Some clones in this sample may be carry-over from other donors' samples. CDR3 nucleotides: TGCAGCGTTGATAATCTTCAGGGGGTTGATGAAGCTTTCTTT. Encoded protein: CSVDNLQGVDEAFF.